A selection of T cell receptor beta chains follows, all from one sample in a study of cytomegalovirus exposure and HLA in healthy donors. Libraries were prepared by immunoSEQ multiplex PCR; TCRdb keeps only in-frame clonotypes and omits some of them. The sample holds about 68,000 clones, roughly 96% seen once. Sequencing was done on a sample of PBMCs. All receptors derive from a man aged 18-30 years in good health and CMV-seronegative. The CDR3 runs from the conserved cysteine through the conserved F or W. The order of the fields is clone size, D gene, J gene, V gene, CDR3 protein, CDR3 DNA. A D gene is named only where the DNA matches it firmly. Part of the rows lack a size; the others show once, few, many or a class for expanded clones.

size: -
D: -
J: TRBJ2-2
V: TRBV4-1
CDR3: CASSQVPGTGELFF
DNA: TGCGCCAGCAGCCAAGTCCCGGGCACCGGGGAGCTGTTTTTT

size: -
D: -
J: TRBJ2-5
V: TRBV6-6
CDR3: CASSYSKEQETQYF
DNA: TGTGCCAGCAGTTACTCGAAAGAGCAAGAGACCCAGTACTTC

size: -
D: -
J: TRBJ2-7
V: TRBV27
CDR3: CASSSAQFYEQYF
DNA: TGTGCCAGCAGTTCCGCTCAGTTCTACGAGCAGTACTTC

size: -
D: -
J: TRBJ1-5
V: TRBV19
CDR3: CASSIVENIMRNQPQHF
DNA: TGTGCCAGTAGTATAGTCGAAAACATTATGAGGAATCAGCCCCAGCATTTT

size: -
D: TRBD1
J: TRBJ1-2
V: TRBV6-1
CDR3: CASSRDRGTFYGYTF
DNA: TGTGCCAGCAGTCGCGACAGGGGGACTTTCTATGGCTACACCTTC

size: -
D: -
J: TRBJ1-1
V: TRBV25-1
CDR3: CASRQDTEAFF
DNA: TGTGCCAGTAGACAGGACACTGAAGCTTTCTTT

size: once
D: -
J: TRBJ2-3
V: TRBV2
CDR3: CASSEGALSTDTQYF
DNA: TGTGCCAGCAGTGAAGGGGCACTCAGCACAGATACGCAGTATTTT

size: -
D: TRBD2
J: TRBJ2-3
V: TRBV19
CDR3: CATGPRLAVTDTQYF
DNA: TGTGCCACCGGACCGAGACTAGCGGTCACAGATACGCAGTATTTT

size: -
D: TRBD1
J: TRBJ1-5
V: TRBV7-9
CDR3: CASSAGTVKDQPQHF
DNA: TGTGCCAGCAGCGCCGGGACAGTGAAGGATCAGCCCCAGCATTTT

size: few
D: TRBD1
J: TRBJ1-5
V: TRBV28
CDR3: CASSLGFRLTTGYQPQHF
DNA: TGTGCCAGCAGTTTGGGCTTTCGGTTGACGACAGGGTATCAGCCCCAGCATTTT

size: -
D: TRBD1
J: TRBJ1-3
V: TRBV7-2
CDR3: CASSWDSGANTIYF
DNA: TGTGCCAGCAGCTGGGACAGCGGAGCGAACACCATATATTTT

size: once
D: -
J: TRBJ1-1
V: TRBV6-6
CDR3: CASSYGQSNTEAFF
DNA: TGTGCCAGCAGTTACGGACAGTCGAACACTGAAGCTTTCTTT

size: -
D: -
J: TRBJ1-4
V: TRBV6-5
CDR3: CASSYSGGTNEKLFF
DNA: TGTGCCAGCAGTTACTCGGGAGGGACTAATGAAAAACTGTTTTTT

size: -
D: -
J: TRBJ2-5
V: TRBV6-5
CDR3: CASTERGSVKTQYF
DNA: TGTGCCAGCACCGAAAGGGGCTCCGTGAAGACCCAGTACTTC

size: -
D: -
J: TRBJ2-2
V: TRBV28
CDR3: CASSLWTGALSGELFF
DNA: TGTGCCAGCAGTTTATGGACGGGAGCATTGTCCGGGGAGCTGTTTTTT

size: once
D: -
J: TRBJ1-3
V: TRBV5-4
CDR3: CASSLDRYSGNTIYF
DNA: TGTGCCAGCAGCTTGGACAGATACTCTGGAAACACCATATATTTT

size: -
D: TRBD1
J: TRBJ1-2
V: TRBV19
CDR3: CASSSRTGGSPYGYTF
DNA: TGTGCCAGTAGTTCCCGGACAGGCGGTTCTCCCTATGGCTACACCTTC

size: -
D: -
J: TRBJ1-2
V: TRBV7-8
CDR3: CASSLLGGPNYGYTF
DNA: TGTGCCAGCAGCTTACTAGGGGGACCTAACTATGGCTACACCTTC

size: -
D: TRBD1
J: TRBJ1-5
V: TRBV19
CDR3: CASSRDRTNQPQHF
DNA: TGTGCCAGTTCCAGGGACAGAACTAATCAGCCCCAGCATTTT